The 5 T cell receptor beta chains reported below all come from one sample, sequenced in a study of cytomegalovirus exposure and HLA in healthy donors. With 60 Vbeta and 13 Jbeta primers, the PCR was carried out. Measured with immunoSEQ multiplex PCR; TCRdb has only the in-frame clones, and not every one. This sample carries about 69,000 clones, just under 70% of them seen once, and the ten largest clones take over 9.5%. Sequenced material: PBMCs. Receptors were obtained from a young woman in good health and CMV-seronegative.

There are a few counts of this clone. A far larger clone is one base from this, pointing to a likely read error. V is TRBV6-1 and J is TRBJ1-1; D may be TRBD1 (5 bases). This CDR3 is built from 13 residues. Germline CDR1 and CDR2: MNHNS and SASEGT. CDR3 region: CVSSSQGDTEAFF. The CDR3 coding sequence is TGTGTCAGCAGTTCCCAAGGGGACACTGAAGCTTTCTTT.

A note on this clone: No conserved phenylalanine or tryptophan ends this CDR3, so it is likely a read error. The chain employs TRBV5-8 and TRBJ1-5; TRBD1 aligns across 7 bases. The germline gives CDR1 SGHTS, CDR2 YDEGEE. Unmatched junction bases numbered 7, after V lost 4 bases and J lost 3 bases. The CDR3 contains 15 residues. Written as DNA, the CDR3 is TGTGCCAGCAGCCCCGGACAGGCCTACAATCAGCCCCAGCATGTT. It translates to CASSPGQAYNQPQHV.

The V and J genes are TRBV27 and TRBJ2-3, with 8 bases fitting TRBD1. The CDR3 has 16 amino acids. Trimming took 5 bases from V and 3 from J; bases not matched to a gene: 10. CDR1 is MNHEY and CDR2 is SMNVEV in the germline V gene (reference sequence). The CDR3 coding sequence is TGTGCCAGCAGTCTAAGACAGGGGATTGGAACAGATACGCAGTATTTT. Its protein product is CASSLRQGIGTDTQYF.

The genes are TRBV7-6 and TRBJ1-5; D might be TRBD1 (5 bases). The germline V gene encodes CDR1 SGHVS and CDR2 FNYEAQ. Between the trimmed V and J ends, which lost 6 bases and 8 bases, there was a span of 20 bases. This CDR3 contains 15 residues. As DNA, the CDR3 is TGTGCCAGCAGTCCGGACCCGGCAGGGAGGGAGCCCCAGCATTTT. It translates to CASSPDPAGREPQHF.

The chain carries TRBV5-1 and TRBJ2-3; D not certain. V shed 1 base and J shed 5 bases, with 11 bases lying between them. CDR1 and CDR2 (germline): SGHRS, YFSETQ. This CDR3 region has 14 residues. The CDR3: CASSLTGSGDTQYF. CDR3 nucleotides: TGCGCCAGCAGCTTGACTGGATCGGGAGATACGCAGTATTTT.